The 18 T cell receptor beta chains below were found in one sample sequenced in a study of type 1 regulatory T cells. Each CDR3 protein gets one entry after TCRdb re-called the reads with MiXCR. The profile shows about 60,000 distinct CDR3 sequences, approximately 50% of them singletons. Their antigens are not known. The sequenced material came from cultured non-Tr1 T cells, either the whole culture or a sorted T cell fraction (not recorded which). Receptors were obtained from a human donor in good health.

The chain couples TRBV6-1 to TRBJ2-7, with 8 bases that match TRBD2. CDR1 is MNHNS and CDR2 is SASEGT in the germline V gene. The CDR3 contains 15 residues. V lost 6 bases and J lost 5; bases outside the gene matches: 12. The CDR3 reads CASSLREGSFDEQYF. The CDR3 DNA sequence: TGTGCCAGCAGCCTCCGGGAGGGGTCCTTCGACGAGCAGTACTTC.

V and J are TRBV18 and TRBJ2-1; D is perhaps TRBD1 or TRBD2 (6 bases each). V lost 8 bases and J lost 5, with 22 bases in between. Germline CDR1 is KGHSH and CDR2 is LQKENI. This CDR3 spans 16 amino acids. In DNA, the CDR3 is TGTGCCAGCACAGGGTATCTGTCGGGGGTGAACAATGAGCAGTTCTTC. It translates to CASTGYLSGVNNEQFF. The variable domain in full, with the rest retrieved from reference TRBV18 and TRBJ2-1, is NAGVMQNPRHLVRRRGQEARLRCSPMKGHSHVYWYRQLPEEGLKFMVYLQKENIIDESGMPKERFSAEFPKEGPSILRIQQVVRGDSAAYFCASTGYLSGVNNEQFFGPGTRLTVL.

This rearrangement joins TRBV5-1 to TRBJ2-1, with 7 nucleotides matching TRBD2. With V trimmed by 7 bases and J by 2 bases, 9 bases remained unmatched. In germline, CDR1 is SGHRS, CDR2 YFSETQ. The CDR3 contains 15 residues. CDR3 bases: TGCGCCAGCCAGCCCGGGACTACCCCCTACAATGAGCAGTTCTTC. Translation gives CASQPGTTPYNEQFF. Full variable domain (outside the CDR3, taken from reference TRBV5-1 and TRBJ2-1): KAGVTQTPRYLIKTRGQQVTLSCSPISGHRSVSWYQQTPGQGLQFLFEYFSETQRNKGNFPGRFSGRQFSNSRSEMNVSTLELGDSALYLCASQPGTTPYNEQFFGPGTRLTVL.

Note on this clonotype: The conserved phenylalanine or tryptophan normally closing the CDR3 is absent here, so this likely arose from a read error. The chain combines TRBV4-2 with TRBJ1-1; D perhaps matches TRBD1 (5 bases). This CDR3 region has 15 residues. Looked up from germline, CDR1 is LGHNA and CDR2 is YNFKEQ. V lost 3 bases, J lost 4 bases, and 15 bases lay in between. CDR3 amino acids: CASSHIAAGSTEAFL. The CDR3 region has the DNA TGTGCCAGCAGCCACATTGCGGCAGGGTCCACTGAAGCTTTCCTT.

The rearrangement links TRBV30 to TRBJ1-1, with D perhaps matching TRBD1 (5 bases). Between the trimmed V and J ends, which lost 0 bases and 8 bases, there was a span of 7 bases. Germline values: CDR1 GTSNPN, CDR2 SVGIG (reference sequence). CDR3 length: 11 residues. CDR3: CAWSVRQEAFF. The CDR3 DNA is TGTGCCTGGAGTGTACGACAGGAAGCTTTCTTT.

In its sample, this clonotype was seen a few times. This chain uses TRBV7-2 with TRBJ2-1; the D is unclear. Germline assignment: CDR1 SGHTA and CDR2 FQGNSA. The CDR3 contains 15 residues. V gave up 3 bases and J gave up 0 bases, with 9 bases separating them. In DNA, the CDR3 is TGTGCCAGCAGCTTGATTTCGCCCTCCTACAATGAGCAGTTCTTC. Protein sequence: CASSLISPSYNEQFF.

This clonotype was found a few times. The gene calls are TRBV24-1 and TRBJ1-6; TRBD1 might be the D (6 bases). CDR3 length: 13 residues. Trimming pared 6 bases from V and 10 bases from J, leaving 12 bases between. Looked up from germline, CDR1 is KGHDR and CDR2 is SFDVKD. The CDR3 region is CATSRTENSPLHF. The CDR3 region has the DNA TGTGCCACCAGTAGGACAGAAAACTCACCCCTCCACTTT.

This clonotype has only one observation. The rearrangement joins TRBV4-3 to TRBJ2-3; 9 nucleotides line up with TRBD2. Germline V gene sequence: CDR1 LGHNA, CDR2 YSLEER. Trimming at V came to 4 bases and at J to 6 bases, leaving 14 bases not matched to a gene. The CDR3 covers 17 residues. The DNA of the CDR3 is TGCGCCAGCAGCCTCGGCACAGCGGGGGGTTCCGAGGATACGCAGTATTTT. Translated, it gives CASSLGTAGGSEDTQYF.

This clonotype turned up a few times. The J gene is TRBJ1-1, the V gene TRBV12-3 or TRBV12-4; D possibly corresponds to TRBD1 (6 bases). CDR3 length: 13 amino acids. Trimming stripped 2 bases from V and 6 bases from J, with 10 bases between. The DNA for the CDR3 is TGTGCCAGCAGTTTAATGGGGGGCCCTGAAGCTTTCTTT. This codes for CASSLMGGPEAFF.

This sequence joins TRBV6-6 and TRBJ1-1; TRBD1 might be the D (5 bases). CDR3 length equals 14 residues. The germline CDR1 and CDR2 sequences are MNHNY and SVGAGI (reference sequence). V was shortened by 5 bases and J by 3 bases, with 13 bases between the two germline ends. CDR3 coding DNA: TGTGCCAGCAGTCGCAGCCGAGGGGACACTGAAGCTTTCTTT. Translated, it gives CASSRSRGDTEAFF.

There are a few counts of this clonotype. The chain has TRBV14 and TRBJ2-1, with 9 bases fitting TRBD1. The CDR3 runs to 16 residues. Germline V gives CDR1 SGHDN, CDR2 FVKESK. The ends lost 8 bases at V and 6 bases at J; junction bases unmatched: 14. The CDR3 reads CASGDHPGQGSNEQFF. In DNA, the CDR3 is TGTGCCAGCGGCGACCATCCGGGACAGGGTAGCAATGAGCAGTTCTTC.

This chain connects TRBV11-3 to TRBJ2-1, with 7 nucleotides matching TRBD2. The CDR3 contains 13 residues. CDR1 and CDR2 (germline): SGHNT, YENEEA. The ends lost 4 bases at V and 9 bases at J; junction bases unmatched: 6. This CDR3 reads CASSYGGRSEQFF. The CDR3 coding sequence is TGTGCCAGCAGCTACGGGGGGAGGAGTGAGCAGTTCTTC.

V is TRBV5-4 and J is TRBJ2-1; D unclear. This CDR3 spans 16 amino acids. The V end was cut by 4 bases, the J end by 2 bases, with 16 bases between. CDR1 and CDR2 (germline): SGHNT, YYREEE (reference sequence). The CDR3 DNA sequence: TGTGCCAGCAGCAACCCCGCTAGGGCAGCCTACAATGAGCAGTTCTTC. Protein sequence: CASSNPARAAYNEQFF.

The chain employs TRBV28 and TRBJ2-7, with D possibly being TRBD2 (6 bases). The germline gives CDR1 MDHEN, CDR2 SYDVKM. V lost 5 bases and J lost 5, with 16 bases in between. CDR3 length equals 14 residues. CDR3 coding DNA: TGTGCCAGCAGTCCCCCGGGGGATGGACACGAGCAGTACTTC. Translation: CASSPPGDGHEQYF.

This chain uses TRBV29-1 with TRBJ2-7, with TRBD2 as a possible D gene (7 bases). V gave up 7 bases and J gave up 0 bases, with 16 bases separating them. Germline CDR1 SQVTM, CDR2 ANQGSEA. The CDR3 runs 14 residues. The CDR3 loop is CSARLARGSYEQYF. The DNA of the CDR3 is TGCAGCGCAAGACTAGCCAGGGGCTCCTACGAGCAGTACTTC.

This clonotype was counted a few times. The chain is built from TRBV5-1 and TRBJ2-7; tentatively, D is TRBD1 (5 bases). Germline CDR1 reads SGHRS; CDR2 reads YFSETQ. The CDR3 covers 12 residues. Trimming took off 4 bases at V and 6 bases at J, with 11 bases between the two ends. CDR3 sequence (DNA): TGCGCCAGCAGCGAAGGCAGGGCCGAGCAGTACTTC. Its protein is CASSEGRAEQYF.

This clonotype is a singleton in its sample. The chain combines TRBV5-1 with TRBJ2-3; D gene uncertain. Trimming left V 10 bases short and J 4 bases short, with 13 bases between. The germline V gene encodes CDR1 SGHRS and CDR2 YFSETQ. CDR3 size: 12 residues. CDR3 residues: CASAAMADTQYF. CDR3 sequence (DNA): TGCGCCTCCGCAGCGATGGCAGATACGCAGTATTTT.

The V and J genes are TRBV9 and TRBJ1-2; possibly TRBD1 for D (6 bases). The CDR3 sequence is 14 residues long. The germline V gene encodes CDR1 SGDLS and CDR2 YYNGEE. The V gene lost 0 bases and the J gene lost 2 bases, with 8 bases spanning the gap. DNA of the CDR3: TGTGCCAGCAGCGTAGGGACAGAAAACTATGGCTACACCTTC. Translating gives CASSVGTENYGYTF.